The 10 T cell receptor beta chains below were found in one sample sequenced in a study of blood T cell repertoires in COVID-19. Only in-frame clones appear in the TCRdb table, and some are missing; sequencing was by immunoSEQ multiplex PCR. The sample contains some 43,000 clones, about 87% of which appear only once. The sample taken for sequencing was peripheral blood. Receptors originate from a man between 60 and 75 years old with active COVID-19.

The CDR3 spells CASSQSTSGGQETQYF. The CDR3 DNA sequence: TGCGCCAGCAGCCAATCTACTAGCGGGGGCCAAGAGACCCAGTACTTC. The gene calls are TRBV4-3 and TRBJ2-5, with 11 bases fitting TRBD2. The V gene's germline CDR1 is LGHNA and CDR2 YSLEER. This CDR3 has 16 residues. With V trimmed by 2 bases and J by 1 base, 3 bases remained unmatched.

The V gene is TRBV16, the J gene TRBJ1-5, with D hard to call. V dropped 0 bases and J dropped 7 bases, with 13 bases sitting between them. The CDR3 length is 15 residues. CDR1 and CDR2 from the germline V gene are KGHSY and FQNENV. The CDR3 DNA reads TGTGCCAGCAGCCAATCGCGCCCGACGGGGCAGCCCCAGCATTTT. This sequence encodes CASSQSRPTGQPQHF. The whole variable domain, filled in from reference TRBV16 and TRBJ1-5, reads GEEVAQTPKHLVRGEGQKAKLYCAPIKGHSYVFWYQQVLKNEFKFLISFQNENVFDETGMPKERFSAKCLPNSPCSLEIQATKLEDSAVYFCASSQSRPTGQPQHFGDGTRLSIL.

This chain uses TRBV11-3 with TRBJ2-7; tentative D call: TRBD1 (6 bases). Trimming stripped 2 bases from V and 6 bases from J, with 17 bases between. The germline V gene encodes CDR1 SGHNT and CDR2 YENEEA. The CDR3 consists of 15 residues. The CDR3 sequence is CASSLYGTPLSEQYF. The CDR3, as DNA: TGTGCCAGCAGCTTATATGGGACACCTTTGAGCGAGCAGTACTTC.

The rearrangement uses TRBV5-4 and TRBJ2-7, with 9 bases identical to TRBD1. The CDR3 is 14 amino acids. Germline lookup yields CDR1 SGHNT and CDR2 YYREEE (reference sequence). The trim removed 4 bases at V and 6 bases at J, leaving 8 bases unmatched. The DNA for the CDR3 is TGTGCCAGCAGCGCGGGACAGGGTCCCCGCGAGCAGTACTTC. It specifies CASSAGQGPREQYF. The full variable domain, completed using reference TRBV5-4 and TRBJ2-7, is ETGVTQSPTHLIKTRGQQVTLRCSSQSGHNTVSWYQQALGQGPQFIFQYYREEENGRGNFPPRFSGLQFPNYSSELNVNALELDDSALYLCASSAGQGPREQYFGPGTRLTVT.

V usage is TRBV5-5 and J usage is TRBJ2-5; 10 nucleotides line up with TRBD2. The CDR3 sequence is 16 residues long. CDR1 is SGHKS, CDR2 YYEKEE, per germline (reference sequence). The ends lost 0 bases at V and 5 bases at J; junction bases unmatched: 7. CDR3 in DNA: TGTGCCAGCAGCTTGGCGGGACTAGCGAGTGGGGAGACCCAGTACTTC. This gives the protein CASSLAGLASGETQYF.

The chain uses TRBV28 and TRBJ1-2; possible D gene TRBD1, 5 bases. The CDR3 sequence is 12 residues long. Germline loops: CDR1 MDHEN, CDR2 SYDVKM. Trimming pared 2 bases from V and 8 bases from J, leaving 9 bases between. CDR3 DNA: TGTGCCAGCAGTTTACAGGGATACGGCTACACCTTC. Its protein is CASSLQGYGYTF.

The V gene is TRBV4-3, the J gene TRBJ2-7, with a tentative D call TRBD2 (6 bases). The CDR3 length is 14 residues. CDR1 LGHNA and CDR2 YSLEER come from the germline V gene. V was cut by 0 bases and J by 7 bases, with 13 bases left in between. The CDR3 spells CASSQDRGVREQYF. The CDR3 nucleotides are TGCGCCAGCAGCCAAGATCGCGGGGTTCGGGAGCAGTACTTC.

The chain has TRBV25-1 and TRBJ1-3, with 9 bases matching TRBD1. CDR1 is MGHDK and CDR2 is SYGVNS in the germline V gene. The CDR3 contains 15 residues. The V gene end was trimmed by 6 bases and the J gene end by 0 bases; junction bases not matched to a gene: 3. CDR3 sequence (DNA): TGTGCCAGCAGCGTGGGACAGGGCTCTGGAAACACCATATATTTT. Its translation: CASSVGQGSGNTIYF.

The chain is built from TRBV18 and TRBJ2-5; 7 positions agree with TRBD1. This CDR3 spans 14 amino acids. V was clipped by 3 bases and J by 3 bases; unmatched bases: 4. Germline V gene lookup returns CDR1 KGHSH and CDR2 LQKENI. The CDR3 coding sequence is TGTGCCAGCTCACCGTCCGGGACAGAAGAGACCCAGTACTTC. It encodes CASSPSGTEETQYF. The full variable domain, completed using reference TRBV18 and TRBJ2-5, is NAGVMQNPRHLVRRRGQEARLRCSPMKGHSHVYWYRQLPEEGLKFMVYLQKENIIDESGMPKERFSAEFPKEGPSILRIQQVVRGDSAAYFCASSPSGTEETQYFGPGTRLLVL.

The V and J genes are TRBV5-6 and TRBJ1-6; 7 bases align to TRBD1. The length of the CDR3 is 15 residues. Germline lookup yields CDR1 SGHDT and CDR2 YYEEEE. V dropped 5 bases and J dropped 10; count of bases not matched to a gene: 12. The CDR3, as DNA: TGTGCCAGCAGAAAGACAGGACAGGAATACTCACCCCTCCACTTT. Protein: CASRKTGQEYSPLHF.